One and the same sample provided the 6 T cell receptor beta chains below, sequenced in a study of shared clonotypes between healthy human individuals. The table came from immunoSEQ multiplex PCR; TCRdb's copy has only in-frame clones and leaves some out. The table includes some 380,000 clones, about 97% detected once. Source material: memory CD8+ T cells sorted from blood. Documented subset: CD45RO+ cells pooled with CCR7-negative TemRA cells. Every receptor here comes from a man aged 25 to 40 in good health.

This clone showed up just once. The CDR3 loop is CASSEKANTEAFF. CDR3 DNA: TGTGCCAGCAGTGAAAAGGCGAACACTGAAGCTTTCTTT. J is TRBJ1-1 and V is TRBV6-1; D gene ambiguous. The CDR3 extends over 13 amino acids. V was clipped by 2 bases and J by 1 base, with 5 bases between them. Per germline, CDR1 MNHNS and CDR2 SASEGT.

The chain combines TRBV29-1 with TRBJ2-1, with D perhaps TRBD1 (5 bases). CDR1 and CDR2 (germline): SQVTM, ANQGSEA. The CDR3 is made up of 12 amino acids. Trimming removed 0 bases from V and 6 bases from J, with 6 bases in between. The CDR3 DNA sequence: TGCAGCGTTGAAGATCAGGGCAATGAGCAGTTCTTC. Translating gives CSVEDQGNEQFF.

This clone was recorded once. V is TRBV6-5 and J is TRBJ1-1; 8 bases agree with TRBD1. Germline V gene lookup returns CDR1 MNHEY and CDR2 SVGAGI. After removal of 0 bases from V and 3 bases from J, the junction contained 3 bases not matched to a gene. CDR3 length equals 15 residues. CDR3 sequence: CASSYSGQGDTEAFF. The CDR3 coding sequence is TGTGCCAGCAGTTACTCCGGACAGGGCGACACTGAAGCTTTCTTT.

The chain carries TRBV5-1 and TRBJ2-7; tentatively, D is TRBD1 (5 bases). Germline assignment: CDR1 SGHRS and CDR2 YFSETQ. This CDR3 contains 14 residues. V lost 0 bases, J lost 3 bases, and 10 bases lay in between. CDR3 region: CASSLGRQIYEQYF. CDR3 in DNA: TGCGCCAGCAGCTTGGGGAGACAGATCTACGAGCAGTACTTC.

This clone has a single count. This rearrangement joins TRBV19 to TRBJ1-5, with TRBD1 as a possible D gene (6 bases). This CDR3 contains 16 residues. Germline-derived CDR1 and CDR2 are LNHDA and SQIVND (reference sequence). V was clipped by 6 bases and J by 2 bases, with 17 bases between them. CDR3 loop: CASSPVGGQGNQPQHF. DNA of the CDR3: TGTGCCAGTAGCCCAGTCGGGGGGCAAGGCAATCAGCCCCAGCATTTT. The whole variable domain, remainder taken from reference TRBV19 and TRBJ1-5, is DGGITQSPKYLFRKEGQNVTLSCEQNLNHDAMYWYRQDPGQGLRLIYYSQIVNDFQKGDIAEGYSVSREKKESFPLTVTSAQKNPTAFYLCASSPVGGQGNQPQHFGDGTRLSIL.

V usage is TRBV2 and J usage is TRBJ1-4, with 8 bases matching TRBD1. Losses at the gene ends were 4 bases for V and 4 bases for J; bases not matched to a gene: 5. The V gene's germline CDR1 is SNHLY and CDR2 FYNNEI. The CDR3 is 15 residues long. CDR3 protein: CASSVGQGRNEKLFF. As DNA, the CDR3 is TGTGCCAGCAGTGTAGGACAGGGACGTAATGAAAAACTGTTTTTT.